These T cell receptor beta chains were read from a single sample in a study of monozygotic twins with inflammatory bowel disease. TCRdb reprocessed the 5' RACE reads, with one entry per CDR3 protein and no DNA. With about 160,000 distinct CDR3 sequences in the sample, the ten largest clones hold under 3.5%. Sequencing input: blood. Source of these receptors: a human donor with ulcerative colitis or Crohn's disease, or a healthy co-twin of an affected twin (not recorded which). Both conserved end residues are part of each CDR3.

V gene	J gene	CDR3 protein
TRBV28	TRBJ1-2	CASSFSAPGPNYGYTF
TRBV30	TRBJ2-5	CACQLSGQGYETQYF
TRBV4-1	TRBJ2-2	CASSQELAGVRELFF
TRBV30	TRBJ1-5	CAWSLDRGLGQHQHF
TRBV3-1	TRBJ1-1	CASSQDARWNTEAFF
TRBV20-1	TRBJ2-3	CSATHLAGDKDTQYF
TRBV29-1	TRBJ2-7	CSVEDPRGHEQYF
TRBV7-8	TRBJ2-7	CASSLKWTGQGEQYF
TRBV28	TRBJ2-7	CASSRYRGTYEQYF
TRBV10-1	TRBJ1-4	CASSDAGTGDEKLFF
TRBV6-1	TRBJ1-4	CASRLLRTDAEKLFF
TRBV10-3	TRBJ2-7	CAISASGSRYEQYF
TRBV20-1	TRBJ1-5	CSAKTVPGFRTGNQPQHF
TRBV20-1	TRBJ2-1	CSATSSGRGSYNEQFF
TRBV5-1	TRBJ2-7	CASSLDRVEQYF
TRBV6-5	TRBJ1-2	CASSYSQGRNYGYTF
TRBV12-3/TRBV12-4	TRBJ2-1	CASSLRTSGKGNEQFF
TRBV7-3	TRBJ1-5	CASSESDREKLGNQPQHF
TRBV5-1	TRBJ2-3	CASSFFQGASDTQYF
TRBV7-3	TRBJ2-5	CASTPGGGATQYF
TRBV10-3	TRBJ2-5	CAIRGLAQETQYF
TRBV4-3	TRBJ2-3	CASSQNDRGQDTQYF
TRBV24-1	TRBJ1-1	CATSDSGTANTEAFF
TRBV9	TRBJ2-3	CASSVGRLADTDTQYF
TRBV20-1	TRBJ2-1	CSARGLAGETGGNEQFF
TRBV10-1	TRBJ1-5	CANLLPGQGIMCSNQPQHF
TRBV5-1	TRBJ2-7	CASSLGPLSYEQYF
TRBV28	TRBJ2-3	CASNDPPSTQYF